This T cell receptor (beta chain) appears in the sequencing data of a study of CD8 T cells in ankylosing spondylitis. About this clonotype: The antigen is unknown.

Libraries of TCR beta came from quantitative 5'-RACE with molecular barcodes. One entry per CDR3 protein results from TCRdb running MiXCR on the 5' RACE reads. The table includes some 270,000 distinct CDR3 sequences, over 15% detected once. Germline V gene sequence: CDR1 SGHRS, CDR2 YFSETQ. The CDR3 covers 14 residues. Germline trimming cut 4 bases from V and 0 bases from J; bases unmatched to any gene: 2. Overall study results and limits: Prior literature has documented some motif variants in synovial fluid and blood from reactive arthritis. The disease-linked clones had a CD8+ phenotype and low blood frequencies. Made up of 7 to 9 highly homologous variants, a TCR beta motif appeared characteristic of ankylosing spondylitis blood.

The chain couples TRBV5-1 to TRBJ2-7; 9 bases are shared with TRBD2. Sequenced input: blood, either unsorted or a sorted T cell fraction (not recorded which). The source of this sequence is a male donor with ankylosing spondylitis or in good health (not recorded which). CDR3 region: CASSPSGASYEQYF. The CDR3 nucleotides read TGCGCCAGCAGCCCTAGCGGGGCCTCCTACGAGCAGTACTTC.